A selection of T cell receptor beta chains follows, all from one sample in a study of T cell responses to AZD1222 COVID-19 vaccine. Sequencing used immunoSEQ multiplex PCR; TCRdb keeps in-frame clones, though not all of them. The data show 150,000 or so clones, approximately 88% seen once. Sample: peripheral blood, taken on day 0 of AZD1222 vaccination. Receptors originate from an adult in good health. The CDR3 runs from the conserved cysteine through the conserved F or W. A D gene is named only where the DNA matches it firmly.

J gene | D gene | V gene | CDR3 protein | CDR3 DNA
TRBJ1-5 | - | TRBV7-9 | CASSLGQRSGVQHF | TGTGCCAGCAGCTTAGGCCAGAGGTCTGGTGTCCAGCATTTT
TRBJ2-6 | - | TRBV7-2 | CASSTTGGAGANVLTF | TGTGCCAGCAGCACCACAGGGGGGGCTGGGGCCAACGTCCTGACTTTC
TRBJ1-1 | - | TRBV5-1 | CASSWNTRNTEAFF | TGCGCCAGCAGCTGGAACACAAGGAACACTGAAGCTTTCTTT
TRBJ1-2 | TRBD1 | TRBV19 | CATRISDRGQGGYTF | TGTGCCACCCGAATCAGCGACAGGGGGCAGGGTGGCTACACCTTC
TRBJ1-2 | - | TRBV6-2/TRBV6-3 | CASSYSSSGYGYTF | TGTGCCAGCAGTTACTCTTCGAGTGGCTATGGCTACACCTTC
TRBJ1-2 | - | TRBV29-1 | CSVEPKGSRGGYTF | TGCAGCGTTGAGCCAAAGGGATCGAGGGGTGGCTACACCTTC
TRBJ2-1 | - | TRBV4-3 | CASSQDGRIHNEQFF | TGCGCCAGCAGCCAAGATGGGCGGATTCACAATGAGCAGTTCTTC
TRBJ1-5 | - | TRBV19 | CASSIGPISNQPQHF | TGTGCCAGTAGTATTGGGCCTATTAGCAATCAGCCCCAGCATTTT
TRBJ1-5 | TRBD1 | TRBV13 | CASSRGTGPRHF | TGTGCCAGCAGCCGAGGGACAGGGCCCCGACATTTT
TRBJ1-5 | - | TRBV5-1 | CASSLEPAYNQPQHF | TGCGCCAGCAGCTTGGAGCCAGCCTACAATCAGCCCCAGCATTTT